This T cell receptor beta chain derives from a study of response to subunit inactivated influenza vaccine (dated by TCRdb to the late 2010s). Turning to the overall study: Deep quantitative T cell receptor repertoire profiling was used in the study to track responses to a trivalent subunit inactivated influenza vaccine.

The method was RT-PCR. The listed sequencing device is Illumina HiSeq 2500. The raw public data were reprocessed by TCRdb itself: fastp quality trimming at Q25, MiXCR clonotype calling, in-frame beta chains only. Each entry merges the rows of one CDR3 protein and shows their most common DNA and genes. The sample records 500,000 to 550,000 distinct CDR3 sequences, approximately 24% of which are singletons. The ten largest clones represent 2.8% of the sample. Spanning cysteine to phenylalanine, the CDR3 consists of 13 amino acids. Just CDR3 DNA is preserved here, 39 bases in frame from base 1. Reading the germline V gene (reference sequence) gives CDR1 GTSNPN and CDR2 SVGIG. V was cut back by 5 bases and J by 5 bases, leaving a gap of 12 bases between them. As regards this clonotype: There is no known antigen for this receptor. Per-base quality was not reported, and no clone a single base away is much larger than it.

Broad study findings and their caveats: According to the authors, only a limited number of new T cells may be recruited by each seasonal influenza vaccination.

These data were also reused for a study on T cells expressing NK-cell markers. The other study reports the following: 5'RACE template switching, by which a universal primer site and unique molecular identifiers were added, was used to make TCR beta cDNA libraries. Three sorted T-cell subsets (CD3+CD56+NKG2C+, CD3+CD56+NKG2C- and CD3+CD56-NKG2C+) from several donors had their TCR beta-chain repertoires profiled. Among the eight sequenced donors, seven were HCMV-seropositive and one was HCMV-seronegative. In several experiments an anti-gammadeltaTCR antibody was added to restrict sorting to alphabetaTCR-expressing T cells. In several donors, the dominant CD3+CD56+NKG2C+ clonotypes were among the top 10 CD8+ clonotypes and accounted for about 1.0-8% of CD8+ T cells. Those dominant clonotypes were again the most abundant among CD3+CD56-NKG2C+ cells in several donors, at about 28.3-60.1%. Whether the expanded NKG2C-expressing T cell clones were specific for HCMV antigens was left unclear. The study sequenced eight donors, all healthy volunteers chosen at random: three men and five women. To determine HCMV serostatus, a commercial ELISA kit was used to detect HCMV-specific IgG in serum. Ficoll density gradient centrifugation was used to isolate peripheral blood mononuclear cells from blood. Magnetic immunoseparation with Miltenyi isolation kits was used to isolate CD4+ and CD8+ T cells from PBMC. Synthesis of cDNA was primed from the TCR beta constant segment and was followed by two consecutive PCR amplification steps. The libraries were sequenced on Illumina HiSeq 2000/2500, MiSeq or NextSeq, producing 2 x 150 bp reads. MIGEC was used to demultiplex reads and group reads by UMI, and MiTCR was used to assemble and quantify clonotypes. To exclude erroneous sequences, any TCR cDNA sequence not supported by at least two reads was discarded. The tcR package was used for downstream repertoire analysis, and clonotypes were matched between fractions using CDR3 nucleotide sequence together with V segment. VDJmatch was used to annotate antigen specificity against VDJdb, with one amino acid substitution allowed in CDR3.

The sample consisted of CD4+ T cells sorted from PBMCs, taken about 11 days after vaccination. The chain was built from TRBV30 and TRBJ2-2; the D match is possibly TRBD1 or TRBD2, with 6 bases aligned in each. The TCR sequence derives from a man between 50 and 59 years old who received an inactivated influenza vaccine. Donor details come from another sample of the same person, matched by shared clones. The base sequence is TGTGCCTGGGGGGGGCCGGCAACCGGGGAGCTGTTTTTT. It codes for CAWGGPATGELFF.